This T cell receptor beta chain stems from a study of CD8+ T cells in alopecia areata. Overall study: Tofacitinib was taken orally by treated patients, and the dose was 5 to 10 mg twice daily. General observations from the study: Sequences from scalp samples also cover resident alphabeta T cells of normal skin.

This CDR3 is 14 amino acids long. Germline V gene lookup returns CDR1 SGHRS and CDR2 YFSETQ. It was cDNA, reverse transcribed from extracted RNA, that served as the sequencing template. Repertoires were generated with immunoSEQ multiplex PCR, while TCRdb's copy carries only in-frame clones and drops some. The sample lists about 150,000 clones; about 60% were seen once. Peripheral blood, together with lesional scalp punch biopsies, was collected from alopecia areata patients. PBMCs provided sorted CD4+ and CD8+ T cells. Comment on this clone: Its antigen remains unknown. One end of the junction fails to match germline, which may point to a read error.

The material was CD4+ T cells sorted from blood, obtained at week 0. The receptor was isolated from a human donor with alopecia areata. The rearrangement uses TRBV5-1 and TRBJ2-7, with D tentatively TRBD1 (6 bases). The CDR3 is CAGSPSGQNYEQYF. In DNA form, the CDR3 reads TGCGCCGGCAGCCCAAGTGGACAGAACTACGAGCAGTACTTC.